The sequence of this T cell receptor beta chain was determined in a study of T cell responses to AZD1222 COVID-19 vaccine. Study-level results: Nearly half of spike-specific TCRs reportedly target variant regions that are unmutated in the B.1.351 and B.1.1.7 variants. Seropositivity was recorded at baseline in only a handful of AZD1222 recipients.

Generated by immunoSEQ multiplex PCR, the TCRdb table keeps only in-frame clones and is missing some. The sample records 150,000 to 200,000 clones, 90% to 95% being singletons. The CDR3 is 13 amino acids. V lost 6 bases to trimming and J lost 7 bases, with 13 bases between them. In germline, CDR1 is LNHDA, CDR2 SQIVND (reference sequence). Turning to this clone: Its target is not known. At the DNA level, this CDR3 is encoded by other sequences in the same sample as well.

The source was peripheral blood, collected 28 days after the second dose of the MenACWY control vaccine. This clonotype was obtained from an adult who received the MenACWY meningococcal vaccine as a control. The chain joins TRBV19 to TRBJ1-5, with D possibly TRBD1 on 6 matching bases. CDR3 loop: CASSIQGLQPQHF. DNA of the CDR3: TGTGCCAGTAGCATACAGGGTTTGCAGCCCCAGCATTTT.